These 20 T cell receptor beta chains originate from one sample sequenced in a study of cytomegalovirus exposure and HLA in healthy donors. This PCR relied on a set of 60 Vbeta primers and 13 Jbeta primers. The method was immunoSEQ multiplex PCR; TCRdb's version includes in-frame clones alone and lacks a portion of them. This repertoire shows about 94,000 clones, roughly 80% found once; its top ten account for roughly 7%. Sequencing was done on a sample of PBMCs. These receptors were obtained from a middle-aged man in good health and CMV-seropositive.

The chain recombines TRBV5-1 with TRBJ1-4; TRBD1 matches at 7 bases. Germline values: CDR1 SGHRS, CDR2 YFSETQ. The CDR3 length is 14 residues. Germline trimming cut 0 bases from V and 8 bases from J; bases unmatched to any gene: 4. The CDR3, as DNA: TGCGCCAGCAGCTTGGAAGGGGGCGAAGAAAAACTGTTTTTT. This gives the protein CASSLEGGEEKLFF.

This clone was recorded only once. The chain is built from TRBV28 and TRBJ2-1; D may be TRBD2 (6 bases). This CDR3 has 15 residues. In germline, CDR1 is MDHEN, CDR2 SYDVKM. The germline V and J ends were trimmed by 5 bases and 6 bases, with 17 bases remaining between them. CDR3 protein: CASSPYPGAANEQFF. CDR3 DNA: TGTGCCAGCAGTCCCTATCCGGGAGCCGCCAATGAGCAGTTCTTC.

The chain combines TRBV4-3 with TRBJ1-2; 11 nucleotides agree with TRBD1. Germline CDR1 and CDR2: LGHNA and YSLEER. The junction had 14 bases not matched to a gene; V was cut back by 1 base and J by 1 base. The CDR3 length is 20 residues. The DNA of the CDR3 is TGCGCCAGCAGCCAAGGCCTCGGACAGGGGGCAGGAGGAGGTAACTATGGCTACACCTTC. Its protein product is CASSQGLGQGAGGGNYGYTF.

The chain joins TRBV6-4 to TRBJ2-5; TRBD2 agrees at 8 bases. The CDR3 extends over 19 amino acids. V shed 10 bases, J shed 4 bases, and the junction held 26 bases outside the gene matches. CDR1 is MRHNA, CDR2 SNTAGT, per germline. CDR3 in amino acids: CATISGIPGLGTSGETQYF. The CDR3 nucleotides read TGTGCCACCATATCCGGGATCCCGGGACTAGGAACGAGTGGAGAGACCCAGTACTTC.

The V and J genes are TRBV12-5 and TRBJ2-3; possible D gene TRBD1, 5 bases. Germline V lookup: CDR1 LGHNT, CDR2 FRNRAP. The germline V and J ends were trimmed by 6 bases and 1 base, with 11 bases remaining between them. This CDR3 is built from 14 residues. The CDR3 loop reads CASGLMTGTDTQYF. The CDR3 DNA reads TGTGCTAGTGGCCTTATGACAGGCACAGATACGCAGTATTTT.

The rearrangement links TRBV7-2 to TRBJ2-5, with 9 bases identical to TRBD1. Germline CDR1 and CDR2: SGHTA and FQGNSA. V gave up 5 bases and J gave up 5 bases; unmatched junction bases: 12. The CDR3 runs to 16 residues. The CDR3 DNA is TGTGCCAGCAGCCCCAAAGACAGGGGGTCAAGGGAGACCCAGTACTTC. Translation: CASSPKDRGSRETQYF.

This chain's CDR3 is CASSHGLAGGDEQYF. In DNA form, the CDR3 reads TGTGCCAGCAGCCACGGACTAGCGGGAGGTGACGAGCAGTACTTC. V usage is TRBV7-2 and J usage is TRBJ2-7; 14 positions match TRBD2. Germline CDR1 SGHTA, CDR2 FQGNSA. The J segment lost 5 bases and the V segment lost 5 bases, leaving 5 bases of the junction unmatched. The CDR3 consists of 15 residues.

The chain is built from TRBV6-4 and TRBJ2-3, with a tentative D call TRBD2 (6 bases). CDR3 length equals 14 residues. The ends were cut back, 2 bases at V and 3 bases at J, with 9 bases in the middle. CDR1 MRHNA and CDR2 SNTAGT come from the germline V gene. CDR3 DNA: TGTGCCAGCAGTGACAGGGACTTAACAGATACGCAGTATTTT. Protein: CASSDRDLTDTQYF.

The chain employs TRBV7-9 and TRBJ2-6, with D tentatively TRBD1 (6 bases). Germline V CDR1 and CDR2: SEHNR, FQNEAQ (reference sequence). V was trimmed by 5 bases and J by 3 bases, leaving 8 bases between them. This CDR3 has 14 residues. CDR3 bases: TGTGCCAGCAGCCCCAGGGGTGGGGCCAACGTCCTGACTTTC. It codes for CASSPRGGANVLTF.

This clone was detected once. The chain is built from TRBV5-4 and TRBJ2-2; the match to TRBD1 covers 7 bases. CDR1 is SGHNT and CDR2 is YYREEE in the germline V gene (reference sequence). The CDR3 runs to 15 residues. V dropped 4 bases and J dropped 0; count of bases not matched to a gene: 3. The CDR3 loop is CASSPDRANTGELFF. As DNA, the CDR3 is TGTGCCAGCAGCCCTGACAGGGCGAACACCGGGGAGCTGTTTTTT.

This CDR3 is CASSHLEGTLLNTEAFF. The CDR3 nucleotides are TGCGCCAGCAGCCACCTGGAGGGAACTTTGTTAAACACTGAAGCTTTCTTT. The chain is built from TRBV4-3 and TRBJ1-1; no clear D. Trimming cost V 3 bases and J 2 bases, with 19 bases left between them. The germline V gene encodes CDR1 LGHNA and CDR2 YSLEER. The CDR3 spans 17 residues.

V usage is TRBV15 and J usage is TRBJ2-5, with 12 bases aligning to TRBD2. The J call is uncertain, as TRBJ2-7 better fits the DNA end. CDR1 and CDR2 (germline): LNHNV, YYDKDF (reference sequence). The CDR3 consists of 19 residues. As DNA, the CDR3 is TGTGCCACCAGCAACACCTGGACTAGCGGGATTACGGAACCGGACGAGCAGTACTTC. It is translated as CATSNTWTSGITEPDEQYF.

The chain employs TRBV29-1 and TRBJ2-5, with D tentatively TRBD2 (5 bases). Germline-derived CDR1 and CDR2 are SQVTM and ANQGSEA. V lost 7 bases and J lost 5, with 23 bases in between. CDR3 length: 15 residues. The CDR3 loop reads CSGTPLSGVGETQYF. The CDR3 nucleotides read TGCAGCGGTACCCCCCTTTCCGGGGTAGGCGAGACCCAGTACTTC.

V and J are TRBV7-9 and TRBJ2-4; 9 bases are shared with TRBD1. CDR1 and CDR2 from the germline V gene are SEHNR and FQNEAQ (reference sequence). The CDR3 loop spans 13 amino acids. With V trimmed by 4 bases and J by 10 bases, 5 bases remained unmatched. The CDR3 bases are TGTGCCAGCAGCTCCTCCGGGACAGGGATTCAGTACTTC. It specifies CASSSSGTGIQYF.

J is TRBJ2-1 and V is TRBV7-9; D remains unclear. From germline, CDR1 is SEHNR and CDR2 FQNEAQ (reference sequence). The CDR3 extends over 12 amino acids. V lost 5 bases, J lost 9 bases, and 11 bases lay in between. CDR3 protein: CASSHLSSEQFF. Here the CDR3 DNA reads TGTGCCAGCAGCCACCTGAGTAGTGAGCAGTTCTTC.

The chain employs TRBV5-4 and TRBJ1-4; 11 nucleotides line up with TRBD1. Trimming cost V 4 bases and J 7 bases; bases outside gene matches: 3. The CDR3 totals 14 residues. The germline V gene has CDR1 SGHNT and CDR2 YYREEE (reference sequence). DNA for the CDR3: TGTGCCAGCAGCCGCGGGACAGGGGGTGAAAAACTGTTTTTT. Amino acid sequence: CASSRGTGGEKLFF.

The rearrangement joins TRBV29-1 to TRBJ1-4, with 8 bases fitting TRBD1. Germline-derived CDR1 and CDR2 are SQVTM and ANQGSEA. J lost 8 bases, V lost 7 bases, and 9 bases had no gene match. The CDR3 totals 13 residues. CDR3 in DNA: TGCAGCGCAATACAGGGGGGAAACGAAAAACTGTTTTTT. Translated: CSAIQGGNEKLFF.

V and J are TRBV29-1 and TRBJ2-1; D ambiguous. CDR1 is SQVTM and CDR2 is ANQGSEA in the germline V gene. Trimming pared 4 bases from V and 9 bases from J, leaving 10 bases between. CDR3 size: 11 residues. This CDR3 is CSVGDLFEQFF. CDR3 coding DNA: TGCAGCGTTGGAGACTTGTTTGAGCAGTTCTTC.

The V and J genes are TRBV7-8 and TRBJ1-2, with D tentatively TRBD1 (6 bases). From germline, CDR1 is SGHVS and CDR2 FQNEAQ. V was cut by 5 bases and J by 4 bases, with 20 bases left in between. The CDR3 has 16 residues. CDR3 sequence (DNA): TGTGCCAGCAGCGCAAGCCCCCAGGGGAGCGGCTATGGCTACACCTTC. Translated, it gives CASSASPQGSGYGYTF.

Only a few counts were recorded for this clone. The rearrangement links TRBV4-3 to TRBJ2-1; TRBD2 agrees at 7 bases. With V trimmed by 0 bases and J by 5 bases, 7 bases remained unmatched. The CDR3 covers 16 residues. Germline V gives CDR1 LGHNA, CDR2 YSLEER. CDR3 in DNA: TGCGCCAGCAGCCAAGAGGGCGGGAGAGGCCACAATGAGCAGTTCTTC. It codes for CASSQEGGRGHNEQFF.